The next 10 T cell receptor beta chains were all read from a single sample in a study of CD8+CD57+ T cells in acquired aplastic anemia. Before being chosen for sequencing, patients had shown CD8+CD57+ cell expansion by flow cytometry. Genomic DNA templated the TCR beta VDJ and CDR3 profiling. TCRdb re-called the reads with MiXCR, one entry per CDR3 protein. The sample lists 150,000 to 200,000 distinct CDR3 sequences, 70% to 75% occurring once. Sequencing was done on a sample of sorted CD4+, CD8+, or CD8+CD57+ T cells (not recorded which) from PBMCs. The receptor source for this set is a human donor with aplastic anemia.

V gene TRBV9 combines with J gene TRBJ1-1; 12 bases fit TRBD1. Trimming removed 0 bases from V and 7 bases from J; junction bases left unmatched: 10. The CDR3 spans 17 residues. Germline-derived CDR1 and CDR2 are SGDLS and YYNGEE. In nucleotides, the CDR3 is TGTGCCAGCAGCGTAGAGCTGGGGACAGGGGGCTCAGGTGAAGCTTTCTTT. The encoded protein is CASSVELGTGGSGEAFF.

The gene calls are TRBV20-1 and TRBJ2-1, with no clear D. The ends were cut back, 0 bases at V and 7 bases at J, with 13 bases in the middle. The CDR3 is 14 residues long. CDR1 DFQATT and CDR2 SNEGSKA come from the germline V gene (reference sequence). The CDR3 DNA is TGCAGTGCTAGAGATATAACCCAGACTAATGAGCAGTTCTTC. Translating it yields CSARDITQTNEQFF.

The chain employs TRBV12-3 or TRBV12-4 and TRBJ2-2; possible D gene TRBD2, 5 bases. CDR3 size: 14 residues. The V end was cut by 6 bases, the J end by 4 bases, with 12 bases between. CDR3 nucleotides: TGTGCCAGCAGCCAAGAAAGCGGCACCGGGGAGCTGTTTTTT. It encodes CASSQESGTGELFF.

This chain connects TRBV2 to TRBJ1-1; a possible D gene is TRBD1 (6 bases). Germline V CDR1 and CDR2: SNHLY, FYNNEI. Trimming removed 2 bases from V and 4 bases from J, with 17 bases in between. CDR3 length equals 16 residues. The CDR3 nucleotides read TGTGCCAGCAGTGAACCTCAGGGGAGTGACGCCACTGAAGCTTTCTTT. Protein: CASSEPQGSDATEAFF.

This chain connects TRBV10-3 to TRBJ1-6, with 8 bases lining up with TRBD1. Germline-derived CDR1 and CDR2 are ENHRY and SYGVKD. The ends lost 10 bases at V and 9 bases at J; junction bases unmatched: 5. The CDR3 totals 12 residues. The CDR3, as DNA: TGTGCCACCGGGACAGGAGGTTCACCCCTCCACTTT. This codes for CATGTGGSPLHF.

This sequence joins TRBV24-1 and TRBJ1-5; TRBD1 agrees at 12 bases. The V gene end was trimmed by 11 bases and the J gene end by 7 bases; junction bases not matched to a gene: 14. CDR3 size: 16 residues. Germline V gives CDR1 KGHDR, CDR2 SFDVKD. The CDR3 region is CASRAGTGGARQPQHF. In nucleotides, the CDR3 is TGTGCCAGCAGGGCCGGGACAGGGGGCGCGAGGCAGCCCCAGCATTTT.

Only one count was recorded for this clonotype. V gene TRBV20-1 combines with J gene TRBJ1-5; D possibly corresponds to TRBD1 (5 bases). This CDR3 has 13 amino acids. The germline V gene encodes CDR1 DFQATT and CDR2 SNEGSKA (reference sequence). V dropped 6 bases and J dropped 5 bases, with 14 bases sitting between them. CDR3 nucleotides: TGCAGTGCCCCAGGGTCGGTTGATCAGCCCCAGCATTTT. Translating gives CSAPGSVDQPQHF.

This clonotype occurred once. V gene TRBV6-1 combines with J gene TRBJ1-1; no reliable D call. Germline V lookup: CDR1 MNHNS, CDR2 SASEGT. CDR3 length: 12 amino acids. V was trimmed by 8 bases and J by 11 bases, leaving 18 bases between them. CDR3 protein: CASAGPSRAAFF. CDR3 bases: TGTGCCAGCGCCGGGCCTTCGAGGGCTGCTTTCTTT.

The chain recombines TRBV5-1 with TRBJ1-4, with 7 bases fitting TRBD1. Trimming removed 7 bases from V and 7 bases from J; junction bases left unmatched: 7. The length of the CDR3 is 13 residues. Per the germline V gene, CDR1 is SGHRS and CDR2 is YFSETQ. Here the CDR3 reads CASRRTGSEKLFF. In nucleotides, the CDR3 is TGCGCCAGCCGCCGGACAGGAAGTGAAAAACTGTTTTTT. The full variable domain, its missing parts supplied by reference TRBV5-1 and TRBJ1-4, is KAGVTQTPRYLIKTRGQQVTLSCSPISGHRSVSWYQQTPGQGLQFLFEYFSETQRNKGNFPGRFSGRQFSNSRSEMNVSTLELGDSALYLCASRRTGSEKLFFGSGTQLSVL.

The CDR3 bases are TGTGCCAGCAGCTCCTTGGGAGGGGCCCTCTCCGAGCAGTACTTC. It encodes CASSSLGGALSEQYF. V usage is TRBV7-6 and J usage is TRBJ2-7; 7 bases are a match to TRBD2. The CDR3 has 15 residues. The trim removed 4 bases at V and 6 bases at J, leaving 12 bases unmatched. Germline CDR1 SGHVS, CDR2 FNYEAQ. The whole variable domain, filled in from reference TRBV7-6 and TRBJ2-7, reads GAGVSQSPRYKVTKRGQDVALRCDPISGHVSLYWYRQALGQGPEFLTYFNYEAQQDKSGLPNDRFSAERPEGSISTLTIQRTEQRDSAMYRCASSSLGGALSEQYFGPGTRLTVT.